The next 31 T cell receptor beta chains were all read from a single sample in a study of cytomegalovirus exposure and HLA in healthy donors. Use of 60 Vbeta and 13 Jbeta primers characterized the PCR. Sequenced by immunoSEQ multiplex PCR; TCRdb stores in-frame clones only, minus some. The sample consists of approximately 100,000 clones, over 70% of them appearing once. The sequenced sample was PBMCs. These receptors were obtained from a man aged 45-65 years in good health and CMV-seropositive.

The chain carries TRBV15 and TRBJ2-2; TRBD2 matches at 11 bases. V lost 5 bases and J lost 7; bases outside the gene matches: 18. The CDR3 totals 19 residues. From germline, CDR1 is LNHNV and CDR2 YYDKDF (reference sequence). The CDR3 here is CATSSYSGVAGGLVGELFF. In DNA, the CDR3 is TGTGCCACCAGCTCCTACTCCGGGGTAGCGGGAGGGCTAGTCGGGGAGCTGTTTTTT.

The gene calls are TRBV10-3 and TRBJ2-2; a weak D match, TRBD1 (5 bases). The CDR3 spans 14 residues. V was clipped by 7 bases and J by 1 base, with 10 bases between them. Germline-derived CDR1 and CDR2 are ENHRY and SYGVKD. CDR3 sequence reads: CAIKGQGNTGELFF. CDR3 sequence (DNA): TGTGCCATCAAAGGGCAGGGGAACACCGGGGAGCTGTTTTTT.

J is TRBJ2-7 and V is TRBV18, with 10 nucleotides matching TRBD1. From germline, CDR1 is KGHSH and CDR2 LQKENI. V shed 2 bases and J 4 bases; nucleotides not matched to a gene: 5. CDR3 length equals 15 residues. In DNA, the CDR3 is TGTGCCAGCTCACCAGGGACAGGGGTTAAGTACGAGCAGTACTTC. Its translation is CASSPGTGVKYEQYF.

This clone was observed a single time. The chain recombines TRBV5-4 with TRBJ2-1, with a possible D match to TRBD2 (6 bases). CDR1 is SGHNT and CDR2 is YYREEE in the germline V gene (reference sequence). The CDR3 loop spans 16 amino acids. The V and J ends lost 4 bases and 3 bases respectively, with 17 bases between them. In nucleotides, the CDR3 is TGTGCCAGCAGCCCCTCGGGCGGGAAGGACTACAATGAGCAGTTCTTC. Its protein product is CASSPSGGKDYNEQFF.

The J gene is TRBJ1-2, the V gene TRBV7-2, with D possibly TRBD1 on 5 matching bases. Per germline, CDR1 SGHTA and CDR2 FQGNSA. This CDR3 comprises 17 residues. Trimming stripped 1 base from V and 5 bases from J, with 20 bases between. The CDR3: CASSLGGQRGYIYGYTF. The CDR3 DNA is TGTGCCAGCAGCTTAGGAGGACAACGAGGTTACATTTATGGCTACACCTTC.

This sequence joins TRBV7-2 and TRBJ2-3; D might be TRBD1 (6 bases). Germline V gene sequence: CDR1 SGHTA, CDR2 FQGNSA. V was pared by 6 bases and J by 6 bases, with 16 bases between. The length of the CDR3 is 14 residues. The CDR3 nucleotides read TGTGCCAGCAGTCGAGGGGGAATCACGGATACGCAGTATTTT. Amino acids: CASSRGGITDTQYF.

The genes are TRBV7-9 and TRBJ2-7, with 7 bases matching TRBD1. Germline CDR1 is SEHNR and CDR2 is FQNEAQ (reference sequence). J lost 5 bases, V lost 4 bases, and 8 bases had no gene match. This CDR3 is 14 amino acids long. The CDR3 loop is CASSSTDRAHEQYF. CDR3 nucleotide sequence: TGTGCCAGCAGCTCAACCGACAGGGCCCACGAGCAGTACTTC.

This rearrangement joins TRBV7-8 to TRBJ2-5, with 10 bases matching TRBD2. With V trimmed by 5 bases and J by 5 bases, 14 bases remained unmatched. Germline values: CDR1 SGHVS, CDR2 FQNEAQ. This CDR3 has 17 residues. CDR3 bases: TGTGCCAGCAGCCGCCCCGGGGCTAGCGGGAGAAGGGAGACCCAGTACTTC. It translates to CASSRPGASGRRETQYF.

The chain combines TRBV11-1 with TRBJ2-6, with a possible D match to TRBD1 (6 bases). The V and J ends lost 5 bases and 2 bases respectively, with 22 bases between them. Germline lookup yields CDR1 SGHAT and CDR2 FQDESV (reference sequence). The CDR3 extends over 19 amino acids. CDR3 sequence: CASSPLRAGAVTGANVLTF. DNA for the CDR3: TGTGCCAGCAGCCCCCTCCGGGCAGGGGCAGTAACTGGGGCCAACGTCCTGACTTTC.

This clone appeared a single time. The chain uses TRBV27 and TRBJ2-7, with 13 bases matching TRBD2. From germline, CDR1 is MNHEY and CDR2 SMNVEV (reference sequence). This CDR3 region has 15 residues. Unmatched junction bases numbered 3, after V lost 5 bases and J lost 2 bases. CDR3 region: CASSTLAGGTYEQYF. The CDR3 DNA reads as TGTGCCAGCAGTACACTAGCGGGAGGGACCTACGAGCAGTACTTC.

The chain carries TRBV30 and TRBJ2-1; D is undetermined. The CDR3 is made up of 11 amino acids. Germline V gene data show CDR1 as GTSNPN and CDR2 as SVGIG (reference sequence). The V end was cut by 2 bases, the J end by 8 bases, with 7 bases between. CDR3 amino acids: CAWSNPDEQFF. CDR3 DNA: TGTGCCTGGAGTAATCCCGATGAGCAGTTCTTC.

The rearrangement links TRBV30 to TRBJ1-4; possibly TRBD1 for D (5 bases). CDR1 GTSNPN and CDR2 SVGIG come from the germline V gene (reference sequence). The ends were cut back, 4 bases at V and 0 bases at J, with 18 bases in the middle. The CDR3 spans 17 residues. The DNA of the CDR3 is TGTGCCTGGAAGGCATGGCATGGGGGGGCAACTAATGAAAAACTGTTTTTT. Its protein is CAWKAWHGGATNEKLFF.

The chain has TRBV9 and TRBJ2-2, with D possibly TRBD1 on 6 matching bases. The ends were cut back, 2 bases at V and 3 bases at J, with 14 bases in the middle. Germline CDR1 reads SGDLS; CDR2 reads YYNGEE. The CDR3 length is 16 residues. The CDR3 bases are TGTGCCAGCAGCGTTACGCAGGGGTTAGACACCGGGGAGCTGTTTTTT. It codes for CASSVTQGLDTGELFF.

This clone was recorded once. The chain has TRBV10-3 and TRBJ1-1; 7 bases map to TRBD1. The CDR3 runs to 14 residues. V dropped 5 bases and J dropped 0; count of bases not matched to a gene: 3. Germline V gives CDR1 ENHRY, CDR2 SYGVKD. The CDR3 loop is CAISRDSLNTEAFF. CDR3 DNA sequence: TGTGCCATCAGTAGGGACAGCCTGAACACTGAAGCTTTCTTT.

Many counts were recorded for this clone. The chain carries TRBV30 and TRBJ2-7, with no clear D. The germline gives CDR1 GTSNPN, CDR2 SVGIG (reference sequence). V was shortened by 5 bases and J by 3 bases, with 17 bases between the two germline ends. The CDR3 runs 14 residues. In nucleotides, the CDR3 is TGTGCCTGGGCCCACGGGTCCCTAGACTACGAGCAGTACTTC. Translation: CAWAHGSLDYEQYF.

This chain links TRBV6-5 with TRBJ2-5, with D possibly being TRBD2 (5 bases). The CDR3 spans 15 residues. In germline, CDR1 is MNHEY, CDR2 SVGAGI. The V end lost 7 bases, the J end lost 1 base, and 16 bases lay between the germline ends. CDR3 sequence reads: CASNPGYQSQETQYF. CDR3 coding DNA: TGTGCCAGCAACCCGGGGTATCAGTCCCAAGAGACCCAGTACTTC.

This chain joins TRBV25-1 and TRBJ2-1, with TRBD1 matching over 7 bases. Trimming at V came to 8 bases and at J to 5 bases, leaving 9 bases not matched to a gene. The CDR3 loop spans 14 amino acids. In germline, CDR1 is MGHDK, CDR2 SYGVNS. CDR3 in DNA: TGTGCCAGCCGTCGAGCAGGGGGTAACAATGAGCAGTTCTTC. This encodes CASRRAGGNNEQFF.

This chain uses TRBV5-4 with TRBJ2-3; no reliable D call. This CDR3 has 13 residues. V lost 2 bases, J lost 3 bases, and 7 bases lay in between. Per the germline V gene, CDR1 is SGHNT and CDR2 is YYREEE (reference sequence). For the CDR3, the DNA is TGTGCCAGCAGCTTCCGAGTTACAGATACGCAGTATTTT. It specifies CASSFRVTDTQYF.

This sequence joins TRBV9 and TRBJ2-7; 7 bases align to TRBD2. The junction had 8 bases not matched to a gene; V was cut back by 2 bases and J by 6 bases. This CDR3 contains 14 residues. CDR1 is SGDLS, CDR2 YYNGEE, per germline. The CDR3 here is CASSVGGGLREQYF. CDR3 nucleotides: TGTGCCAGCAGCGTCGGGGGAGGGCTGCGCGAGCAGTACTTC.

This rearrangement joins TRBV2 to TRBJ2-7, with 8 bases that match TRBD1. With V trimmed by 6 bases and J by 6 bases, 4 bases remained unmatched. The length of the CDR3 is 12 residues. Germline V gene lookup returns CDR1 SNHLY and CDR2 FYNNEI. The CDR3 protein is CASRRTGSEQYF. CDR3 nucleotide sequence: TGTGCCAGCAGAAGGACAGGGAGCGAGCAGTACTTC.

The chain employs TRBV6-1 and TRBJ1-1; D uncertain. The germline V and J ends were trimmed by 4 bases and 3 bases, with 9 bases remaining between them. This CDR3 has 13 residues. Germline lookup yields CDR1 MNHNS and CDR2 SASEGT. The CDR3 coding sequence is TGTGCCAGCAGTGTACTCCAGGACACTGAAGCTTTCTTT. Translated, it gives CASSVLQDTEAFF.

The CDR3: CASNYGREWSTGELFF. CDR3 in DNA: TGTGCCAGCAACTATGGGCGGGAGTGGAGCACCGGGGAGCTGTTTTTT. This chain connects TRBV11-3 to TRBJ2-2; 7 bases are a match to TRBD2. V was clipped by 7 bases and J by 4 bases; unmatched bases: 12. The CDR3 covers 16 residues. Germline V gene data show CDR1 as SGHNT and CDR2 as YENEEA.

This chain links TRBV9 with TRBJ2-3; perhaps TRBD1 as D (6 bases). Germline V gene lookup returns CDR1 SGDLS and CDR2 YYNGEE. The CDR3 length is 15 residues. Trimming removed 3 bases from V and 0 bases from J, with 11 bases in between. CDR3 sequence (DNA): TGTGCCAGCAGCGCCGGGACACATAGCACAGATACGCAGTATTTT. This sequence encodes CASSAGTHSTDTQYF.

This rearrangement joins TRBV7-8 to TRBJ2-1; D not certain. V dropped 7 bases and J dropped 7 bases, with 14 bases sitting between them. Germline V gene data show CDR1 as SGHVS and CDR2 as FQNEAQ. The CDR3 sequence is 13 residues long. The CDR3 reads CASNPPTGNEQFF. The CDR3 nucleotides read TGTGCCAGCAATCCCCCTACCGGGAATGAGCAGTTCTTC.

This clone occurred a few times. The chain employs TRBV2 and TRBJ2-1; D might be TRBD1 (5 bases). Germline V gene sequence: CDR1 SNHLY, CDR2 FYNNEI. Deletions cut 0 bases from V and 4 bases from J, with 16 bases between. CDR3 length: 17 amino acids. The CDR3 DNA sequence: TGTGCCAGCAGTGAAGCGCAGGGTCAGGCGCTTTACAATGAGCAGTTCTTC. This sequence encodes CASSEAQGQALYNEQFF.

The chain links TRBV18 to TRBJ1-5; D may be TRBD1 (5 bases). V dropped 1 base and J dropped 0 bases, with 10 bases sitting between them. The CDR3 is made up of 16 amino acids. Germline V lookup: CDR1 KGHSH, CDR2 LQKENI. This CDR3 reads CASSPRRGDSNQPQHF. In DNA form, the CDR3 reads TGTGCCAGCTCACCACGGAGGGGAGATAGCAATCAGCCCCAGCATTTT.

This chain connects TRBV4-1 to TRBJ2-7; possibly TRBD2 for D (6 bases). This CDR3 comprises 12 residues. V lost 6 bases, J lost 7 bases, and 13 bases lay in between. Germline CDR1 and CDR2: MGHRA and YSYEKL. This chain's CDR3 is CASSFHGREQYF. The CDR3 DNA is TGCGCCAGCAGTTTTCATGGGAGGGAGCAGTACTTC.

The DNA of the CDR3 is TGTGCCAGCAGCGGACAGTACAATGAGCAGTTCTTC. Translation: CASSGQYNEQFF. This chain uses TRBV28 with TRBJ2-1; possible D gene TRBD1, 6 bases. Germline V gene sequence: CDR1 MDHEN, CDR2 SYDVKM. V was cut by 6 bases and J by 4 bases, with 7 bases left in between. The CDR3 length is 12 residues. Combining the CDR3 with reference TRBV28 and TRBJ2-1 gives the whole variable domain DVKVTQSSRYLVKRTGEKVFLECVQDMDHENMFWYRQDPGLGLRLIYFSYDVKMKEKGDIPEGYSVSREKKERFSLILESASTNQTSMYLCASSGQYNEQFFGPGTRLTVL.

CDR3 loop: CASSFDGLWGNEQFF. CDR3 nucleotides: TGTGCCAGCAGTTTCGACGGACTTTGGGGCAATGAGCAGTTCTTC. The chain couples TRBV27 to TRBJ2-1; D possibly corresponds to TRBD2 (5 bases). Germline values: CDR1 MNHEY, CDR2 SMNVEV (reference sequence). V shed 3 bases and J shed 6 bases, with 15 bases lying between them. The CDR3 is 15 residues long.

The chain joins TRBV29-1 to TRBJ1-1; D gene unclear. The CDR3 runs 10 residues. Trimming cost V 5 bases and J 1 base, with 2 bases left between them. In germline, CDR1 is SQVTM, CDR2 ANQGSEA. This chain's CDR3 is CSVQNTEAFF. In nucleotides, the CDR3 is TGCAGCGTTCAGAACACTGAAGCTTTCTTT.

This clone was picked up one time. CDR3 nucleotides: TGTGCCAGCAGCTTAAGACTAGCGGGGACAGATACGCAGTATTTT. This encodes CASSLRLAGTDTQYF. The chain carries TRBV7-3 and TRBJ2-3, with 11 bases fitting TRBD2. CDR3 length: 15 residues. With V trimmed by 1 base and J by 3 bases, 0 bases remained unmatched. Germline lookup yields CDR1 SGHTA and CDR2 FQGTGA.